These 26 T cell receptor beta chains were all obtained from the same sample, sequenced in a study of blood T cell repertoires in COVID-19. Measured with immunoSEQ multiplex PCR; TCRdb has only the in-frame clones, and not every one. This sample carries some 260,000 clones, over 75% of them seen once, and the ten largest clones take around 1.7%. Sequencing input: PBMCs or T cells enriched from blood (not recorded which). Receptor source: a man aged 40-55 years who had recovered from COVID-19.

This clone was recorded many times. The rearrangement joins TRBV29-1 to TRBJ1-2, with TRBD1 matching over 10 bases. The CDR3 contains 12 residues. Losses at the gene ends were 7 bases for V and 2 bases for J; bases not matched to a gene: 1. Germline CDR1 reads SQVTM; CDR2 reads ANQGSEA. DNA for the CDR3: TGCAGCGGGACAGGGGGGAACTATGGCTACACCTTC. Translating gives CSGTGGNYGYTF.

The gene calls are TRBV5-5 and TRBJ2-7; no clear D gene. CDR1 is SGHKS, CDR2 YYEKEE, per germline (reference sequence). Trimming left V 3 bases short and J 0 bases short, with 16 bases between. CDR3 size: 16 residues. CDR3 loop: CASSSSLGLSSYEQYF. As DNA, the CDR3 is TGTGCCAGCAGCTCCTCTCTGGGCCTTAGCTCCTACGAGCAGTACTTC.

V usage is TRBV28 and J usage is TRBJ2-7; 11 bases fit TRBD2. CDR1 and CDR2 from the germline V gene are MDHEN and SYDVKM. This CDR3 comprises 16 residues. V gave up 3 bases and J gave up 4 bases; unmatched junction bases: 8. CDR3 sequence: CASSLGTSGGFYEQYF. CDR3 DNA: TGTGCCAGCAGTTTGGGGACTAGCGGAGGTTTTTACGAGCAGTACTTC.

This CDR3 is CAISEPRQTGQNIQYF. CDR3 DNA: TGTGCCATCAGTGAGCCACGGCAGACAGGACAAAACATTCAGTACTTC. This chain connects TRBV10-3 to TRBJ2-4; weak D call: TRBD1 (6 bases). The CDR3 is made up of 16 amino acids. Germline values: CDR1 ENHRY, CDR2 SYGVKD. Trimming shortened V by 2 bases and J by 5 bases, and 16 bases separated the two germline ends.

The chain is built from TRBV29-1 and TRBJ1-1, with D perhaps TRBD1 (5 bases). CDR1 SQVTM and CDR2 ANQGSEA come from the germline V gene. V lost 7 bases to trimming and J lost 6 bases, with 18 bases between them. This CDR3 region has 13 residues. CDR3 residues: CSATGTYPAEAFF. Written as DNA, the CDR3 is TGCAGCGCGACCGGGACTTACCCCGCTGAAGCTTTCTTT. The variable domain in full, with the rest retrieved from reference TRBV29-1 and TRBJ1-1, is SAVISQKPSRDICQRGTSLTIQCQVDSQVTMMFWYRQQPGQSLTLIATANQGSEATYESGFVIDKFPISRPNLTFSTLTVSNMSPEDSSIYLCSATGTYPAEAFFGQGTRLTVV.

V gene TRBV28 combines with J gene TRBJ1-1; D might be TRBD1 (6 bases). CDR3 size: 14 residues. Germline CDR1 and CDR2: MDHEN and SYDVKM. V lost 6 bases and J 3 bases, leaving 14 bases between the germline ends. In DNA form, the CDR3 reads TGTGCCAGCAGACCACCAGGGGCGTACACTGAAGCTTTCTTT. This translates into CASRPPGAYTEAFF.

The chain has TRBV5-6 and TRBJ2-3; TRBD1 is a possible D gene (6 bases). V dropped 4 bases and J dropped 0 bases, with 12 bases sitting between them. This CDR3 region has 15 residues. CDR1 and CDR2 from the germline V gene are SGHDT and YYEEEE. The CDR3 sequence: CASSPPGHSTDTQYF. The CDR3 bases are TGTGCCAGCAGCCCCCCGGGACACAGCACAGATACGCAGTATTTT.

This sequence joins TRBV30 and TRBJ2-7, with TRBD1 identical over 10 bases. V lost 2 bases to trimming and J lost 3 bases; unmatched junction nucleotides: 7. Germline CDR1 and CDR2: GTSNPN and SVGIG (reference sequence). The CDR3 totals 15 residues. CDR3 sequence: CAWSIPRDRGYEQYF. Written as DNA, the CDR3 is TGTGCCTGGAGTATACCCAGGGACAGGGGCTACGAGCAGTACTTC.

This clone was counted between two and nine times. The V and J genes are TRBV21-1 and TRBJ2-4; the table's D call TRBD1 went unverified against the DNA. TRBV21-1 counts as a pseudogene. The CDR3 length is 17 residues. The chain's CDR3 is CASSKAGQGASKNIQYF. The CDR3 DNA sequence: TGTGCCAGCAGCAAAGCAGGACAGGGGGCGTCCAAAAACATTCAGTACTTC.

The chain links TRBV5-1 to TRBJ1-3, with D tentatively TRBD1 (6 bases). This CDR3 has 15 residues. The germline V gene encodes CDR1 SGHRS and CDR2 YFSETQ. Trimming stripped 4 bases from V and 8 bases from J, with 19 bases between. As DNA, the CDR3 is TGCGCCAGCAGCCAGCAACAGGGTAACGCGGACACCATATATTTT. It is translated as CASSQQQGNADTIYF.

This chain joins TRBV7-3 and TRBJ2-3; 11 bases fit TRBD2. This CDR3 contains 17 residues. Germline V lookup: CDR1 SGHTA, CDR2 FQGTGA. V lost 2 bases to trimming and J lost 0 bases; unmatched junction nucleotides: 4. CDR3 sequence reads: CASSLGTSGASTDTQYF. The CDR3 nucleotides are TGTGCCAGCAGCTTAGGGACTAGCGGAGCTAGCACAGATACGCAGTATTTT.

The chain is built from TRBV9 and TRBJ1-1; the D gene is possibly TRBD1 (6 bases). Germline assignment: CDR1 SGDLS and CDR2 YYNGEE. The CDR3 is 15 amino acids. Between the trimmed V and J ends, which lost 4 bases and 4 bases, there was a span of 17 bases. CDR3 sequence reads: CASSHSQGSITEAFF. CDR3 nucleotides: TGTGCCAGCAGCCATAGTCAGGGGTCAATCACTGAAGCTTTCTTT.

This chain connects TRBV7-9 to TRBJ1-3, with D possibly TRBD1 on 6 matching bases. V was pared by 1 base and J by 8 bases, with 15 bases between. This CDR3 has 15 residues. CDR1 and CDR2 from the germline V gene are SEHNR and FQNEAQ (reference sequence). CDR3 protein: CASSLGTGIRDTIYF. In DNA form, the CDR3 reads TGTGCCAGCAGCTTAGGAACAGGGATTAGGGACACCATATATTTT.

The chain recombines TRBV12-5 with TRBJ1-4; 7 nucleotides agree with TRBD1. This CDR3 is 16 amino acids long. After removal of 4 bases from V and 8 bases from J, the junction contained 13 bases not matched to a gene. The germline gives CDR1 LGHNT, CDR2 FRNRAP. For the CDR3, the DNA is TGTGCTAGTGGTTCCGGGACAGCCGATTTGGGGGAAAAACTGTTTTTT. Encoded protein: CASGSGTADLGEKLFF.

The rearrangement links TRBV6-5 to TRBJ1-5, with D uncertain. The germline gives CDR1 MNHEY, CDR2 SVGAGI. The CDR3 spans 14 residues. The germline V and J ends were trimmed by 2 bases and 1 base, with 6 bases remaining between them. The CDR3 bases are TGTGCCAGCAGTTACGGCATAAGCAATCAGCCCCAGCATTTT. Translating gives CASSYGISNQPQHF.

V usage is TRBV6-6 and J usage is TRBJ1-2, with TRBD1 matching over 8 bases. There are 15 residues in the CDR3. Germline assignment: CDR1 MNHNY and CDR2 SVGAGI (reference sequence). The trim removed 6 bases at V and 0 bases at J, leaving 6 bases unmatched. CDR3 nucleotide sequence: TGTGCCAGCAGACAGGGGGGATCCCCTAACTATGGCTACACCTTC. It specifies CASRQGGSPNYGYTF.

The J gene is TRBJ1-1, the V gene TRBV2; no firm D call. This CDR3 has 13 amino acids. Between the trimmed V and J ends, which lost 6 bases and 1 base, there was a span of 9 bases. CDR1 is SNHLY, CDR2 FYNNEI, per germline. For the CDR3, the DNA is TGTGCCAGCAGAGCGACCGGGAACACTGAAGCTTTCTTT. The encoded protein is CASRATGNTEAFF.

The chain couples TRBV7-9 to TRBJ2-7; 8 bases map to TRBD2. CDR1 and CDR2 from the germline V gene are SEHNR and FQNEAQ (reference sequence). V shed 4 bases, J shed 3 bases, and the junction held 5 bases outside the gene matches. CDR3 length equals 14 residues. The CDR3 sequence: CASSSPGLGYEQYF. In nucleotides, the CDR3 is TGTGCCAGCAGCTCACCGGGACTAGGCTACGAGCAGTACTTC.

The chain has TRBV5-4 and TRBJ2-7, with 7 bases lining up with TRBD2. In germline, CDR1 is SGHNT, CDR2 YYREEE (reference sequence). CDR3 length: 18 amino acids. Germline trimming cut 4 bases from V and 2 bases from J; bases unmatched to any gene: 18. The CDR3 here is CASSTFGAWAGVTYEQYF. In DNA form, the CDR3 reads TGTGCCAGCAGCACCTTCGGGGCGTGGGCGGGGGTTACCTACGAGCAGTACTTC. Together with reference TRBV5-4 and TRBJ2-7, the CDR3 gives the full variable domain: ETGVTQSPTHLIKTRGQQVTLRCSSQSGHNTVSWYQQALGQGPQFIFQYYREEENGRGNFPPRFSGLQFPNYSSELNVNALELDDSALYLCASSTFGAWAGVTYEQYFGPGTRLTVT.

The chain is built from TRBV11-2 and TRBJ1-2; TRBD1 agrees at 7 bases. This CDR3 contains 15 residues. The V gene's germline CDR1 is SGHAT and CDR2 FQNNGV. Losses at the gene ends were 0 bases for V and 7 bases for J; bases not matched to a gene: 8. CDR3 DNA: TGTGCCAGCAGCTTAGATACACAGGGGCGCGTTGGCTACACCTTC. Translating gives CASSLDTQGRVGYTF. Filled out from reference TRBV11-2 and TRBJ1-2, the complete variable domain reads EAGVAQSPRYKIIEKRQSVAFWCNPISGHATLYWYQQILGQGPKLLIQFQNNGVVDDSQLPKDRFSAERLKGVDSTLKIQPAKLEDSAVYLCASSLDTQGRVGYTFGSGTRLTVV.

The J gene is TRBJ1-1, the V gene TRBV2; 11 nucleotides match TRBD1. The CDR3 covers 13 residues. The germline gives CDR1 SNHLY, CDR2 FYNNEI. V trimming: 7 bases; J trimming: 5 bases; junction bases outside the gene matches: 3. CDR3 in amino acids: CASTRDRGTEAFF. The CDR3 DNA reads TGTGCCAGCACCCGGGACAGGGGGACTGAAGCTTTCTTT.

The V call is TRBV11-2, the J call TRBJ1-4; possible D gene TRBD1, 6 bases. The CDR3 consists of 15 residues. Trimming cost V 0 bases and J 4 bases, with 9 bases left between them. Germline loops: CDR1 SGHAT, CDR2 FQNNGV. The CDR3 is CASSLEGTLNEKLFF. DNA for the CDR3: TGTGCCAGCAGCTTAGAGGGGACACTTAATGAAAAACTGTTTTTT.

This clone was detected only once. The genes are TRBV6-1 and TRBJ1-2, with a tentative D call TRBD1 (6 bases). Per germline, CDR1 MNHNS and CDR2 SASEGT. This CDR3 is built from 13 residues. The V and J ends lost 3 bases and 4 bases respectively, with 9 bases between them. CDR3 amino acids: CASSDQGTYGYTF. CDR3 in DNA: TGTGCCAGCAGTGATCAGGGGACCTATGGCTACACCTTC.

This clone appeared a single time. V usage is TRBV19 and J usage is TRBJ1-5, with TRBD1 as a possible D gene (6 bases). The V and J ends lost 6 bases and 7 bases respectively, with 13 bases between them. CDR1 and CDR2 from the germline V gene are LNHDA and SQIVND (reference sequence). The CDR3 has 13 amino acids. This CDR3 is CASSTQGNQPQHF. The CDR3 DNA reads TGTGCCAGTAGCACACAGGGTAACCAGCCCCAGCATTTT. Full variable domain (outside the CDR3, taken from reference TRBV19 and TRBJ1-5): DGGITQSPKYLFRKEGQNVTLSCEQNLNHDAMYWYRQDPGQGLRLIYYSQIVNDFQKGDIAEGYSVSREKKESFPLTVTSAQKNPTAFYLCASSTQGNQPQHFGDGTRLSIL.

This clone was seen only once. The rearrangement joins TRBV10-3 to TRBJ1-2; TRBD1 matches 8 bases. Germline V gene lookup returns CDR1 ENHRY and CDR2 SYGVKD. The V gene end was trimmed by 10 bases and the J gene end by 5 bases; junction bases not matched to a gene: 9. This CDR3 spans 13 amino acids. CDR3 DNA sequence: TGTGCCACCACCCAACAGGGGGATTATGGCTACACCTTC. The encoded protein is CATTQQGDYGYTF.

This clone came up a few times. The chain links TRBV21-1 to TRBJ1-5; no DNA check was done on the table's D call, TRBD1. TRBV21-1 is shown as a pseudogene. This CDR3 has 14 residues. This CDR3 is CASRDRGRRQPQHF. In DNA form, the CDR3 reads TGTGCCAGCAGGGACAGGGGGCGCCGGCAGCCCCAGCATTTT.